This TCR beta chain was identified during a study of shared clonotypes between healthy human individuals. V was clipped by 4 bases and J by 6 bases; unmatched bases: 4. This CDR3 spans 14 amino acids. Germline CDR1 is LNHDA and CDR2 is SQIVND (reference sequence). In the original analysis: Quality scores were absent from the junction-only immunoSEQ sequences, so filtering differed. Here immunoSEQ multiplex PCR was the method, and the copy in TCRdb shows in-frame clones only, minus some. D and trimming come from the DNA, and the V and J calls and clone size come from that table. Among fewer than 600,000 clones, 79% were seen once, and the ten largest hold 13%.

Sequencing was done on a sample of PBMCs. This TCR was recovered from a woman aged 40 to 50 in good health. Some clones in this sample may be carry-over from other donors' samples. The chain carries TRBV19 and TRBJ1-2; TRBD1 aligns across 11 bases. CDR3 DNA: TGTGCCAGTAGTACTGGGACAGGGGGTCATGGCTACACCTTC. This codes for CASSTGTGGHGYTF.